The 20 T cell receptor beta chains below all came from one sample that was sequenced in a study of T cell repertoires in cytomegalovirus infection. Their recognized antigens are unknown. TCRdb reanalysed the reads using MiXCR and keeps one entry per CDR3 protein. The data hold 750,000 to 950,000 distinct CDR3 sequences, with just under 30% observed a single time. This sample comprised cultured CD8+ T cells from PBMCs, obtained from culture after CMV antigen stimulation. The receptor source for this set is a human donor in good health (CMV status not recorded). Some clones in this sample may be carry-over from other donors' samples.

The sample holds a few counts of this clonotype. V is TRBV7-2 and J is TRBJ2-7, with D tentatively TRBD1 (5 bases). Germline-derived CDR1 and CDR2 are SGHTA and FQGNSA. Deletions cut 3 bases from V and 6 bases from J, with 9 bases between. The CDR3 sequence is 12 residues long. The CDR3 loop reads CASSLGLLEQYV. For the CDR3, the DNA is TGTGCCAGCAGCTTGGGGCTGCTCGAGCAGTACGTC.

CDR3 sequence (DNA): TGTGCCAGCAGTTTCCTAGGGCCAGAGAACATTCAGTACTTC. This codes for CASSFLGPENIQYF. The genes are TRBV12-3 or TRBV12-4 and TRBJ2-4; D gene uncertain. Trimming stripped 3 bases from V and 7 bases from J, with 13 bases between. There are 14 residues in the CDR3.

The rearrangement links TRBV12-5 to TRBJ2-3; 9 bases agree with TRBD2. CDR1 LGHNT and CDR2 FRNRAP come from the germline V gene. The CDR3 totals 16 residues. Trimming cost V 4 bases and J 2 bases; bases outside gene matches: 7. CDR3 protein: CASGSAGGPHTDTQYF. CDR3 sequence (DNA): TGTGCTAGTGGTTCCGCGGGGGGGCCCCACACAGATACGCAGTATTTT. Filled out from reference TRBV12-5 and TRBJ2-3, the complete variable domain reads DARVTQTPRHKVTEMGQEVTMRCQPILGHNTVFWYRQTMMQGLELLAYFRNRAPLDDSGMPKDRFSAEMPDATLATLKIQPSEPRDSAVYFCASGSAGGPHTDTQYFGPGTRLTVL.

This clonotype was observed a few times. V usage is TRBV12-3 or TRBV12-4 and J usage is TRBJ2-3; no firm D call. The CDR3 contains 14 residues. Trimming stripped 7 bases from V and 7 bases from J, with 18 bases between. As DNA, the CDR3 is TGTGCCAGCACTACTACTGGGGTTTTCCATACGCAGTATTTT. It codes for CASTTTGVFHTQYF.

The V call is TRBV6-5, the J call TRBJ1-2; TRBD1 matches at 12 bases. Looked up from germline, CDR1 is MNHEY and CDR2 is SVGAGI. With V trimmed by 3 bases and J by 6 bases, 11 bases remained unmatched. CDR3 length: 17 amino acids. The CDR3 nucleotides are TGTGCCAGCAGTTATGTAGGGACAGGGGGCGGAAGAAATGGCTACACCTTC. Residues: CASSYVGTGGGRNGYTF.

In this sample, this clonotype turned up many times. The chain uses TRBV7-8 and TRBJ2-1; no clear D. The CDR3 is 15 residues long. The V end was cut by 3 bases, the J end by 0 bases, with 9 bases between. CDR1 SGHVS and CDR2 FQNEAQ come from the germline V gene. The chain's CDR3 is CASSFIISSYNEQFF. The CDR3 bases are TGTGCCAGCAGCTTCATCATTAGCTCCTACAATGAGCAGTTCTTC.

The J gene is TRBJ1-2, the V gene TRBV9; 7 bases map to TRBD1. J was trimmed by 3 bases and V by 3 bases; bases with no gene match: 8. This CDR3 region has 15 residues. Germline CDR1 is SGDLS and CDR2 is YYNGEE. The CDR3 is CASSAPQGRHYGYTF. The CDR3 DNA sequence: TGTGCCAGCAGCGCCCCACAGGGGAGGCACTATGGCTACACCTTC.

This sequence joins TRBV19 and TRBJ2-6, with TRBD1 identical over 8 bases. The CDR3 sequence is 15 residues long. V lost 6 bases to trimming and J lost 2 bases; unmatched junction nucleotides: 3. Per the germline V gene, CDR1 is LNHDA and CDR2 is SQIVND (reference sequence). The CDR3 protein is CASRDRDPGANVLTF. The CDR3 DNA reads as TGTGCCAGTAGGGACAGGGACCCTGGGGCCAACGTCCTGACTTTC.

The V call is TRBV12-3 or TRBV12-4, the J call TRBJ1-5, with D possibly matching TRBD1 (5 bases). There are 14 residues in the CDR3. V lost 1 base and J lost 7, with 11 bases in between. CDR3 DNA: TGTGCCAGCAGTTTAGGATCCTGGGACCAGCCCCAGCATTTT. Its translation is CASSLGSWDQPQHF.

The V call is TRBV2, the J call TRBJ1-6; D unclear. CDR1 is SNHLY and CDR2 is FYNNEI in the germline V gene. This CDR3 contains 15 residues. With 1 base removed from V and 4 bases from J, the gap between germline ends came to 8 bases. CDR3 bases: TGTGCCAGCAGTGAAGAGTCAGGATATAATTCACCCCTCCACTTT. It specifies CASSEESGYNSPLHF. Supplemented by reference TRBV2 and TRBJ1-6, the full variable domain reads EPEVTQTPSHQVTQMGQEVILRCVPISNHLYFYWYRQILGQKVEFLVSFYNNEISEKSEIFDDQFSVERPDGSNFTLKIRSTKLEDSAMYFCASSEESGYNSPLHFGNGTRLTVT.

The chain recombines TRBV20-1 with TRBJ2-1; 8 bases fit TRBD1. From germline, CDR1 is DFQATT and CDR2 SNEGSKA (reference sequence). CDR3 size: 13 residues. The CDR3 sequence: CSSRGQADNEQFF. As DNA, the CDR3 is TGCAGCTCGAGGGGACAGGCAGACAATGAGCAGTTCTTC.

V is TRBV12-3 or TRBV12-4 and J is TRBJ2-5, with 7 positions matching TRBD2. V was clipped by 2 bases and J by 5 bases; unmatched bases: 5. This CDR3 region has 14 residues. Written as DNA, the CDR3 is TGTGCCAGCAGTTTAAGCCTAGCGGTTGAGACCCAGTACTTC. Amino acid sequence: CASSLSLAVETQYF.

The chain carries TRBV19 and TRBJ2-5; TRBD2 matches at 8 bases. Trimming at V came to 7 bases and at J to 5 bases, leaving 9 bases not matched to a gene. CDR3 length: 14 amino acids. Germline V gene lookup returns CDR1 LNHDA and CDR2 SQIVND (reference sequence). The CDR3 here is CASTPRLAMETQYF. The CDR3 region has the DNA TGTGCCAGTACCCCGCGACTAGCGATGGAGACCCAGTACTTC.

The chain employs TRBV18 and TRBJ1-6; D remains unclear. Trimming removed 0 bases at V and 9 bases at J, with 15 bases between. Germline V gives CDR1 KGHSH, CDR2 LQKENI. CDR3 size: 16 residues. DNA for the CDR3: TGTGCCAGCTCACCACCTCACCAGCTACTAGGTTCACCCCTCCACTTT. It yields the protein CASSPPHQLLGSPLHF. Full variable domain (remainder filled in from reference TRBV18 and TRBJ1-6): NAGVMQNPRHLVRRRGQEARLRCSPMKGHSHVYWYRQLPEEGLKFMVYLQKENIIDESGMPKERFSAEFPKEGPSILRIQQVVRGDSAAYFCASSPPHQLLGSPLHFGNGTRLTVT.

This clonotype was found many times. The rearrangement uses TRBV7-2 and TRBJ1-3; D is possibly TRBD1 (5 bases). V gave up 8 bases and J gave up 1 base, with 15 bases separating them. Germline lookup yields CDR1 SGHTA and CDR2 FQGNSA. This CDR3 spans 15 amino acids. The CDR3 DNA reads TGTGCCAGCCTAGGGGAGGGGCAATCTGGAAACACCATATATTTT. Translated, it gives CASLGEGQSGNTIYF.

This clonotype was observed a handful of times. The chain combines TRBV19 with TRBJ2-3; 9 nucleotides agree with TRBD1. The germline gives CDR1 LNHDA, CDR2 SQIVND (reference sequence). Trimming took 5 bases from V and 6 from J; bases not matched to a gene: 9. CDR3 length equals 15 residues. This chain's CDR3 is CASSSGTGSSDTQYF. The CDR3 region has the DNA TGTGCCAGTAGTTCCGGGACAGGGTCATCGGATACGCAGTATTTT.

This clonotype was found a few times. The V gene is TRBV4-1, the J gene TRBJ1-1; tentative D call: TRBD1 (6 bases). This CDR3 spans 13 amino acids. Trimming shortened V by 8 bases and J by 3 bases, and 13 bases separated the two germline ends. The germline gives CDR1 MGHRA, CDR2 YSYEKL. The DNA of the CDR3 is TGCGCCAGCTCGGTCGAGGGGGACACTGAAGCTTTCTTT. Amino acid sequence: CASSVEGDTEAFF.

This clonotype was observed a handful of times. This sequence joins TRBV19 and TRBJ1-1; D call uncertain. CDR3 size: 14 residues. Germline loops: CDR1 LNHDA, CDR2 SQIVND (reference sequence). Between the trimmed V and J ends, which lost 1 base and 5 bases, there was a span of 11 bases. The CDR3 here is CASSIVRGVTEAFF. Written as DNA, the CDR3 is TGTGCCAGTAGTATAGTCCGTGGGGTGACTGAAGCTTTCTTT. The entire variable domain, with the rest obtained from reference TRBV19 and TRBJ1-1, is as follows: DGGITQSPKYLFRKEGQNVTLSCEQNLNHDAMYWYRQDPGQGLRLIYYSQIVNDFQKGDIAEGYSVSREKKESFPLTVTSAQKNPTAFYLCASSIVRGVTEAFFGQGTRLTVV.

A few counts support this clonotype. The chain joins TRBV13 to TRBJ2-3, with D possibly being TRBD1 or TRBD2 (5 bases each). V lost 3 bases and J 7 bases, leaving 20 bases between the germline ends. Germline values: CDR1 PRHDT, CDR2 FYEKMQ (reference sequence). CDR3 length: 16 amino acids. CDR3 region: CASSLWGRGEGNTQYF. The CDR3 coding sequence is TGTGCCAGCAGCTTGTGGGGGAGAGGCGAAGGAAATACGCAGTATTTT. Variable domain in full (rest from reference TRBV13 and TRBJ2-3): AAGVIQSPRHLIKEKRETATLKCYPIPRHDTVYWYQQGPGQDPQFLISFYEKMQSDKGSIPDRFSAQQFSDYHSELNMSSLELGDSALYFCASSLWGRGEGNTQYFGPGTRLTVL.

J is TRBJ2-1 and V is TRBV7-8; perhaps TRBD2 as D (6 bases). Trimming took off 5 bases at V and 4 bases at J, with 15 bases between the two ends. CDR3 size: 15 residues. Germline V gene data show CDR1 as SGHVS and CDR2 as FQNEAQ. The CDR3 protein is CASSPKAGQYNEQFF. The CDR3 DNA reads as TGTGCCAGCAGCCCTAAGGCGGGGCAGTACAATGAGCAGTTCTTC.